The present T cell receptor beta chain was sequenced within a study of blood T cell repertoires in COVID-19 (dated by TCRdb to 2019 to 2021). Broadly, across the study: Samples covering the acute and convalescent phases of COVID-19 were provided by collaborators in the United States, Italy and Spain. A de-identified subject ID, COVID-19 status, age in years and sex were almost always included in the sample metadata. Subjects who had been exposed to COVID-19, were actively infected with it, or had recovered from it provided the deeply sampled blood TCRbeta repertoires that made up the dataset. The repertoires were released in a freely available public database intended as a resource for research on the immune response to SARS-CoV-2. The prospective study material was composed of cDNA or gDNA derived from T cells, B-cell-depleted T cells, or PBMCs. Where available, HLA class I and class II types were obtained from metadata supplied by the sample provider rather than from assay-based typing. Samples were obtained from the ongoing ImmuneRACE study (first 160 participants) and from over a thousand subjects provided by 6 global collaborators. What the study reported, not specific to this receptor: Clinical and demographic metadata were provided uncurated, with the amount varying by source and participant.

In the prospective study, participants were about 18 to 95 years old, resided in about 25 geographic areas of the United States, and were enrolled through a virtual design. Cohort assignment in the prospective study relied on participant-reported clinical history from a screening survey and a study questionnaire. In the prospective study, mobile phlebotomists collected whole blood, serum and a nasopharyngeal or oropharyngeal swab from each participant. Additional blood draws and questionnaires over a 2-month period could optionally be provided by prospective study participants. Before DNA extraction, blood samples from the prospective study were shipped at room temperature or frozen. From its cysteine to its phenylalanine, the CDR3 spans 17 amino acids. This entry keeps only the CDR3 DNA: 51 bases, framed from base 1. In regard to this clone: Its binding antigen is unknown. No base qualities exist here, and no much larger clone lies one base off it.

TCRbeta CDR3 regions were amplified from genomic DNA using the immunoSEQ Assay, a bias-controlled multiplex PCR. The authors processed their data as follows. The number of nucleated cells in each sample was estimated by amplification of reference gene primers within the assay. Sequence reads were collapsed and filtered to measure the absolute abundance of every unique TCRbeta CDR3 rearrangement. For each sample, productive Simpson clonality was calculated as the square root of Simpson's diversity index over productive rearrangements. The immuneACCESS repertoire file appears here via TCRdb, limited to in-frame rearrangements. These files lack a portion of the clones; in checked studies, under half of the deficit traces to unresolved V genes, and the cause of the others is not known. The V and J calls and clone size were taken over from that table, and D and trimming were inferred from the DNA. This sample is represented by fewer than 500,000 clones; roughly 90% of them were singletons. The ten largest make up around 0.97% of the sample.

Material for sequencing was PBMCs or T cells enriched from blood (not recorded which). The receptor was derived from a woman in her twenties or thirties with acute COVID-19. This sequence uses TRBV21-1 and TRBJ1-5; TRBD1 is the table's D call and was not checked against the DNA. TRBV21-1 corresponds to a pseudogene. The DNA sequence reads TGTGCCAGCAGCAAATTCAGGGTGTTGGGTAGCAATCAGCCCCAGCATTTT. Its coded protein is CASSKFRVLGSNQPQHF.